The 17 T cell receptor beta chains in this list originate from one sample, sequenced in a study of CD8 T cells in Susac syndrome. Roughly 0.45 to 1 ug RNA was reverse transcribed with random hexamers. TCRdb re-derived calls from the immunoSEQ multiplex PCR reads in MiXCR, one entry per CDR3 protein. The table lists just over 300,000 distinct CDR3 sequences, about 91% of them singletons. Sequenced sample: CD4+ T cells from PBMCs. The source of these receptors is a human donor with multiple sclerosis.

CDR3 sequence (DNA): TGTGCCAGCAGCCCAAGGGGAGGGACACCGCCGAACACCGGGGAGCTGTTTTTT. It encodes CASSPRGGTPPNTGELFF. The chain employs TRBV9 and TRBJ2-2; weak D call: TRBD2 (7 bases). CDR1 is SGDLS, CDR2 YYNGEE, per germline. V lost 4 bases and J lost 0, with 19 bases in between. The CDR3 consists of 18 residues.

This clonotype was recorded once. The chain links TRBV28 to TRBJ2-7, with TRBD2 matching over 7 bases. The CDR3 sequence is 14 residues long. CDR1 MDHEN and CDR2 SYDVKM come from the germline V gene. The J segment lost 3 bases and the V segment lost 2 bases, leaving 4 bases of the junction unmatched. The CDR3 bases are TGTGCCAGCAGTTTACAGCTAGCGGTCTACGAGCAGTACTTC. Protein sequence: CASSLQLAVYEQYF.

The chain employs TRBV4-1 and TRBJ2-2, with D tentatively TRBD2 (7 bases). The CDR3 has 15 residues. With 0 bases removed from V and 7 bases from J, the gap between germline ends came to 12 bases. Germline values: CDR1 MGHRA, CDR2 YSYEKL. DNA for the CDR3: TGCGCCAGCAGCCAAGAAAGTAGGGGGGGCGGGGAGCTGTTTTTT. This gives the protein CASSQESRGGGELFF.

Here the CDR3 DNA reads TGCGCCAGCAGCTTGGCGCCAGCTTTGAACACTGAAGCTTTCTTT. Its protein is CASSLAPALNTEAFF. V gene TRBV5-1 combines with J gene TRBJ1-1, with D hard to call. CDR1 is SGHRS and CDR2 is YFSETQ in the germline V gene. This CDR3 is 15 amino acids long. V dropped 0 bases and J dropped 0 bases, with 9 bases sitting between them.

The chain employs TRBV5-1 and TRBJ2-4; 10 positions agree with TRBD2. From germline, CDR1 is SGHRS and CDR2 YFSETQ. The CDR3 runs 16 residues. V was pared by 0 bases and J by 2 bases, with 2 bases of the junction left unmatched. The CDR3 protein is CASSLVAGGSKNIQYF. The CDR3 DNA reads as TGCGCCAGCAGCTTGGTAGCGGGAGGTTCCAAAAACATTCAGTACTTC.

The chain couples TRBV7-9 to TRBJ1-4, with TRBD1 matching 7 bases. V dropped 4 bases and J dropped 8; count of bases not matched to a gene: 7. The CDR3 length is 14 residues. Germline V lookup: CDR1 SEHNR, CDR2 FQNEAQ (reference sequence). The CDR3 nucleotides read TGTGCCAGCAGCTACACAGGGGTTGGGGAAAAACTGTTTTTT. Its translation: CASSYTGVGEKLFF.

The gene calls are TRBV5-1 and TRBJ1-4, with D possibly being TRBD1 (6 bases). Deletions cut 4 bases from V and 8 bases from J, with 15 bases between. Germline CDR1 and CDR2: SGHRS and YFSETQ. The CDR3 is made up of 14 amino acids. The DNA of the CDR3 is TGCGCCAGCAGCGAAGGGGGACTGGGGGAAAAACTGTTTTTT. As protein: CASSEGGLGEKLFF.

The rearrangement links TRBV30 to TRBJ1-1; D is unclear. Per the germline V gene, CDR1 is GTSNPN and CDR2 is SVGIG (reference sequence). The CDR3 consists of 10 residues. V lost 2 bases, J lost 4 bases, and 2 bases lay in between. The CDR3 reads CAWSCTEAFF. The CDR3 region has the DNA TGTGCCTGGAGTTGCACTGAAGCTTTCTTT.

The chain combines TRBV20-1 with TRBJ1-4; 10 bases are a match to TRBD1. With V trimmed by 5 bases and J by 8 bases, 5 bases remained unmatched. Germline assignment: CDR1 DFQATT and CDR2 SNEGSKA (reference sequence). The CDR3 is made up of 13 amino acids. Here the CDR3 DNA reads TGCAGTGCTCCGACAGGGGGCCAAGAAAAACTGTTTTTT. Its translation is CSAPTGGQEKLFF.

The rearrangement joins TRBV5-1 to TRBJ1-6, with 9 nucleotides matching TRBD1. The CDR3 runs 17 residues. Germline values: CDR1 SGHRS, CDR2 YFSETQ. The junction had 4 bases not matched to a gene; V was cut back by 0 bases and J by 3 bases. CDR3 DNA sequence: TGCGCCAGCAGCTTGGGACAGGGGGACTACTATAATTCACCCCTCCACTTT. This sequence encodes CASSLGQGDYYNSPLHF.

CDR3 sequence (DNA): TGTGCCAGCACCCCCGGAACAGGGGGCACAGATACGCAGTATTTT. It translates to CASTPGTGGTDTQYF. The chain has TRBV9 and TRBJ2-3, with 7 bases lining up with TRBD1. The CDR3 spans 15 residues. Trimming removed 6 bases from V and 1 base from J; junction bases left unmatched: 8. The germline CDR1 and CDR2 sequences are SGDLS and YYNGEE.

This chain uses TRBV19 with TRBJ1-2; 7 bases align to TRBD1. Germline-derived CDR1 and CDR2 are LNHDA and SQIVND (reference sequence). With V trimmed by 11 bases and J by 8 bases, 14 bases remained unmatched. The CDR3 spans 13 residues. CDR3 coding DNA: TGTGCCTCCAGCCGAGAGGGGGCGGAAGGCTACACCTTC. Protein: CASSREGAEGYTF.

The chain couples TRBV11-3 to TRBJ1-6; D ambiguous. V was shortened by 0 bases and J by 7 bases, with 4 bases between the two germline ends. In germline, CDR1 is SGHNT, CDR2 YENEEA. The CDR3 has 13 amino acids. Here the CDR3 DNA reads TGTGCCAGCAGCTTAGAGGCAAATTCACCCCTCCACTTT. This encodes CASSLEANSPLHF. Using reference TRBV11-3 and TRBJ1-6 for the parts outside the CDR3, the full variable domain is EAGVVQSPRYKIIEKKQPVAFWCNPISGHNTLYWYLQNLGQGPELLIRYENEEAVDDSQLPKDRFSAERLKGVDSTLKIQPAELGDSAVYLCASSLEANSPLHFGNGTRLTVT.

V usage is TRBV7-9 and J usage is TRBJ1-6; TRBD1 aligns across 8 bases. CDR1 and CDR2 from the germline V gene are SEHNR and FQNEAQ (reference sequence). The CDR3 runs 13 residues. After removal of 2 bases from V and 11 bases from J, the junction contained 2 bases not matched to a gene. The chain's CDR3 is CASSLTGGAPLHF. The CDR3 DNA is TGTGCCAGCAGCTTAACAGGGGGGGCACCCCTCCACTTT.

This sequence joins TRBV29-1 and TRBJ2-2, with D possibly being TRBD1 or TRBD2 (5 bases each). The CDR3 runs 12 residues. Germline V gene sequence: CDR1 SQVTM, CDR2 ANQGSEA. The germline V and J ends were trimmed by 7 bases and 4 bases, with 10 bases remaining between them. CDR3: CSAGTVTGELFF. The DNA of the CDR3 is TGCAGCGCAGGGACGGTCACCGGGGAGCTGTTTTTT.

The chain employs TRBV15 and TRBJ2-1; 12 bases align to TRBD2. This CDR3 region has 16 residues. In germline, CDR1 is LNHNV, CDR2 YYDKDF (reference sequence). Trimming removed 0 bases from V and 5 bases from J; junction bases left unmatched: 2. CDR3 bases: TGTGCCACCAGCAGAGACCGACTAGCGGGAGACAATGAGCAGTTCTTC. Translation: CATSRDRLAGDNEQFF.

The V call is TRBV6-5, the J call TRBJ2-7, with D hard to call. The CDR3 is 14 amino acids. V lost 6 bases to trimming and J lost 0 bases, with 12 bases between them. Germline V gene data show CDR1 as MNHEY and CDR2 as SVGAGI. The CDR3 DNA follows: TGTGCCAGCAGATATAGGGCAGACTCCTACGAGCAGTACTTC. It yields the protein CASRYRADSYEQYF.